The table lists the clone carrying this T cell receptor beta chain with a few counts. Its specificity is unknown. Patients counted as stable if ophthalmopathy did not develop within 18 months. Over 9 ml of fresh peripheral blood supplied the PBMCs. The data derive from a study of T cells in Graves' hyperthyroidism and ophthalmopathy. Whole-study results and caveats: Ophthalmopathy was model-predicted a median roughly six months pre-onset.

TCR beta CDR3 region amplification was performed from RNA transcripts. The HTBI primer set was used in a first-round RT-PCR of the TCR CDR3. TCRdb passed the multiplex PCR reads through MiXCR, listing each CDR3 protein once. The sample has around 580,000 distinct CDR3 sequences; around 15% are singletons. The CDR3 is 14 amino acids. V gave up 5 bases and J gave up 5 bases, with 13 bases separating them. The V gene's germline CDR1 is SEHNR and CDR2 FQNEAQ (reference sequence). The sample comprised blood. V is TRBV7-9 and J is TRBJ2-1, with D possibly called TRBD1 or TRBD2 (5 bases each). The origin of this receptor is a woman between 18 and 29 years old with Graves' hyperthyroidism. The DNA for the CDR3 is TGTGCCAGCAGCCCCCCGGGACCCAACAATGAGCAGTTCTTC. Protein product: CASSPPGPNNEQFF. The variable domain in full, with the rest retrieved from reference TRBV7-9 and TRBJ2-1, is DTGVSQNPRHKITKRGQNVTFRCDPISEHNRLYWYRQTLGQGPEFLTYFQNEAQLEKSRLLSDRFSAERPKGSFSTLEIQRTEQGDSAMYLCASSPPGPNNEQFFGPGTRLTVL.